The 11 T cell receptor beta chains below were found in one sample sequenced in a study of CD8 T cells in ankylosing spondylitis. TCRdb used MiXCR to reprocess the 5' RACE reads, holding one entry per CDR3 protein. The sample records some 220,000 distinct CDR3 sequences, over 7% being singletons. The sample was blood, either unsorted or a sorted T cell fraction (not recorded which). The receptor source for this set is a female donor with ankylosing spondylitis or in good health (not recorded which).

This clonotype came up a few times. The V gene is TRBV4-3, the J gene TRBJ2-2; 7 nucleotides align to TRBD2. Germline CDR1 LGHNA, CDR2 YSLEER. Trimming took 1 base from V and 5 from J; bases not matched to a gene: 4. The CDR3 length is 15 residues. The CDR3 here is CASSQVAGATGELFF. In DNA form, the CDR3 reads TGCGCCAGCAGCCAAGTCGCGGGAGCAACCGGGGAGCTGTTTTTT.

The rearrangement links TRBV5-1 to TRBJ2-7; 7 bases map to TRBD1. Trimming took 0 bases from V and 6 from J; bases not matched to a gene: 6. Germline-derived CDR1 and CDR2 are SGHRS and YFSETQ. The CDR3 has 14 residues. CDR3 DNA sequence: TGCGCCAGCAGCTTGGAAATAGGACAGGCCGAGCAGTACTTC. Translated, it gives CASSLEIGQAEQYF.

This clonotype has a count of ten or more. V and J are TRBV6-6 and TRBJ2-3; a possible D gene is TRBD2 (6 bases). Germline V CDR1 and CDR2: MNHNY, SVGAGI (reference sequence). The V end was cut by 8 bases, the J end by 6 bases, with 15 bases between. CDR3 length: 13 residues. CDR3 sequence: CASRLEGMDTQYF. CDR3 bases: TGTGCCAGCCGTCTGGAGGGGATGGATACGCAGTATTTT.

The chain uses TRBV12-3 or TRBV12-4 and TRBJ2-6, with 11 positions matching TRBD2. The V segment lost 8 bases and the J segment 0 bases; nucleotides outside the gene matches: 9. The CDR3 runs to 18 residues. The CDR3 bases are TGTGCCAGCTCATCGTCTAGCGGGAGGAACTCTGGGGCCAACGTCCTGACTTTC. Its translation: CASSSSSGRNSGANVLTF.

This clonotype appeared many times. The gene calls are TRBV5-1 and TRBJ2-5, with D unresolved. V was cut by 4 bases and J by 4 bases, with 8 bases left in between. Germline V gene sequence: CDR1 SGHRS, CDR2 YFSETQ. This CDR3 is built from 12 residues. CDR3 loop: CASSRLGETQYF. The DNA for the CDR3 is TGCGCCAGCAGCAGGTTGGGAGAGACCCAGTACTTC.

This clonotype was recorded a few times. This sequence joins TRBV11-2 and TRBJ2-1; 9 positions match TRBD2. Germline loops: CDR1 SGHAT, CDR2 FQNNGV. Losses at the gene ends were 6 bases for V and 5 bases for J; bases not matched to a gene: 8. The CDR3 contains 15 residues. The CDR3 coding sequence is TGTGCCAGCAGTCATAGCGGGAGACCTAACAATGAGCAGTTCTTC. Translated: CASSHSGRPNNEQFF. Variable domain in full (rest from reference TRBV11-2 and TRBJ2-1): EAGVAQSPRYKIIEKRQSVAFWCNPISGHATLYWYQQILGQGPKLLIQFQNNGVVDDSQLPKDRFSAERLKGVDSTLKIQPAKLEDSAVYLCASSHSGRPNNEQFFGPGTRLTVL.

This clonotype was detected ten times or more. The V call is TRBV12-5, the J call TRBJ2-1; possibly TRBD1 for D (6 bases). CDR1 and CDR2 (germline): LGHNT, FRNRAP. The V end lost 7 bases, the J end lost 8 bases, and 21 bases lay between the germline ends. This CDR3 comprises 15 residues. CDR3 nucleotides: TGTGCTAGTGATCTTGGGACACCTGCTGCGGATGAGCAGTTCTTC. The encoded protein is CASDLGTPAADEQFF.

This clonotype was counted ten times or more. The CDR3: CSASRLAGDGTTSEQYF. The CDR3 DNA reads TGCAGTGCTTCCCGACTAGCGGGAGACGGGACTACGAGTGAGCAGTACTTC. The V and J genes are TRBV20-1 and TRBJ2-7; 12 bases match TRBD2. Trimming removed 5 bases from V and 7 bases from J; junction bases left unmatched: 18. The CDR3 covers 17 residues. Germline V gene data show CDR1 as DFQATT and CDR2 as SNEGSKA (reference sequence).

This clonotype has only a few counts. V is TRBV29-1 and J is TRBJ1-1; TRBD1 agrees at 8 bases. Germline loops: CDR1 SQVTM, CDR2 ANQGSEA. The V and J ends lost 2 bases and 6 bases, in that order; junction bases with no gene match: 8. There are 14 residues in the CDR3. CDR3 nucleotide sequence: TGCAGCGTTGAACAGACAGGGGCATCCGCTGAAGCTTTCTTT. Its translation: CSVEQTGASAEAFF.

This clonotype was recorded at least ten times. This chain uses TRBV6-5 with TRBJ1-2; 7 nucleotides agree with TRBD1. The CDR3 covers 14 residues. V shed 2 bases and J 3 bases; nucleotides not matched to a gene: 3. The germline V gene has CDR1 MNHEY and CDR2 SVGAGI. The CDR3 DNA reads as TGTGCCAGCAGTTACGCCGGGACAGACTATGGCTACACCTTC. Amino acids: CASSYAGTDYGYTF.

The table lists this clonotype with many counts. The chain couples TRBV7-9 to TRBJ1-4; unclear D gene. V was trimmed by 5 bases and J by 3 bases, leaving 7 bases between them. Germline V gene sequence: CDR1 SEHNR, CDR2 FQNEAQ (reference sequence). There are 13 residues in the CDR3. This CDR3 reads CASSPSSNEKLFF. DNA of the CDR3: TGTGCCAGCAGCCCTTCCTCTAATGAAAAACTGTTTTTT.